Here is one T cell receptor beta chain with its context. Germline CDR1 is SNHLY and CDR2 is FYNNEI. V was clipped by 6 bases and J by 2 bases, with 9 bases between them. There are 13 residues in the CDR3. The source of the sample is a study of blood T cell repertoires in COVID-19. The overall study: Researchers got acute and convalescent COVID-19 samples from the United States, Italy and Spain.

Only in-frame clones appear in the TCRdb table, and some are missing; sequencing was by immunoSEQ multiplex PCR. The repertoire includes over 350,000 clones, 88% of them detected once, and approximately 0.96% sits in the top ten. The chain recombines TRBV2 with TRBJ2-3; no definite D call. This receptor was obtained from a woman aged 30 to 39 with acute COVID-19. The source material was PBMCs or T cells enriched from blood (not recorded which). CDR3 loop: CASSTGDTDTQYF. The CDR3 region has the DNA TGTGCCAGCAGCACTGGTGACACAGATACGCAGTATTTT.